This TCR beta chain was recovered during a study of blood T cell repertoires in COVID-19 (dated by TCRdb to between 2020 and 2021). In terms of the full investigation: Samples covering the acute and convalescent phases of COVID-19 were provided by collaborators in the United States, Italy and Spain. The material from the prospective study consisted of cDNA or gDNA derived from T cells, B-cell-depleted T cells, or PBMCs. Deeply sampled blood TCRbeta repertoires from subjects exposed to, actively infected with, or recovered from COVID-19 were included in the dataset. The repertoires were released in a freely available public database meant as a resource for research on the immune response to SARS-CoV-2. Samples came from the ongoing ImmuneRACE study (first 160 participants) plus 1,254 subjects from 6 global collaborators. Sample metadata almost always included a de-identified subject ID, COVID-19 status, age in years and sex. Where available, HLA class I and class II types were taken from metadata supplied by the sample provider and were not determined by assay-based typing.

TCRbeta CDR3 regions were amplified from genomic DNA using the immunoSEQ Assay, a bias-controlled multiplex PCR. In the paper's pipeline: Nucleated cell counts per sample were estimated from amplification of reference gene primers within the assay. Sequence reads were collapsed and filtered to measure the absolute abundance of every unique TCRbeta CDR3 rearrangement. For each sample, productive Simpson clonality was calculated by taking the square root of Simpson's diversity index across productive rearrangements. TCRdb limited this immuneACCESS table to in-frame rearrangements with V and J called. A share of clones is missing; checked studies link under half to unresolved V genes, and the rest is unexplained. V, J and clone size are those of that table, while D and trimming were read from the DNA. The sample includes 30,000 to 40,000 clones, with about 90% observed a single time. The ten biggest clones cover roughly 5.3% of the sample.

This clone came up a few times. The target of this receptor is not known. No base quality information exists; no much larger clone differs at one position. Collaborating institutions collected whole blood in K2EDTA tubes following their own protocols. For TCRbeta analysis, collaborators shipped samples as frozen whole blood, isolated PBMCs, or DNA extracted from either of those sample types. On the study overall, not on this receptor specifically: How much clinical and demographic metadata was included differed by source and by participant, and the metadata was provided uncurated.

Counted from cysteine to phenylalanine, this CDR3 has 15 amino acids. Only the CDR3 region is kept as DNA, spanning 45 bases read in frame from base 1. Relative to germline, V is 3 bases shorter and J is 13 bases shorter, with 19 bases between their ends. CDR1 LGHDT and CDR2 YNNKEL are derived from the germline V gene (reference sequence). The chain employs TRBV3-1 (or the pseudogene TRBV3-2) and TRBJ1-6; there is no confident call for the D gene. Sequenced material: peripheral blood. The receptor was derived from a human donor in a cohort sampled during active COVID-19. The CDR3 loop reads CASSQAGGSATPLHF. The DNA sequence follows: TGTGCCAGCAGCCAGGCAGGAGGGAGTGCAACGCCCCTCCACTTT.